Listed here are 21 T cell receptor beta chains from one sample, sequenced in a study of identical twins. TCRdb re-derived calls from the 5' RACE reads in MiXCR, one entry per CDR3 protein. The profile shows 450,000 or so distinct CDR3 sequences, approximately 24% of them singletons. These data were also reused for a study on T cells expressing NK-cell markers.

Specimen: CD4+ T cells sorted from blood. Receptors originate from a young woman in good health.

The chain couples TRBV7-9 to TRBJ2-7; no definite D call. The germline CDR1 and CDR2 sequences are SEHNR and FQNEAQ (reference sequence). V was cut by 2 bases and J by 5 bases, with 13 bases left in between. CDR3 length: 14 amino acids. In nucleotides, the CDR3 is TGTGCCAGCAGCTTAATTTCGCAACGGGACGAGCAGTACTTC. It translates to CASSLISQRDEQYF.

This chain joins TRBV20-1 and TRBJ2-1; D may be TRBD1 (5 bases). The CDR3 is made up of 14 amino acids. With 3 bases removed from V and 2 bases from J, the gap between germline ends came to 11 bases. Germline CDR1 DFQATT, CDR2 SNEGSKA (reference sequence). The CDR3 coding sequence is TGCAGTGCTAGTATCAGGGTCCCCTACAATGAGCAGTTCTTC. It is translated as CSASIRVPYNEQFF.

About this clonotype: This could be a read error, since a much larger clone is one nucleotide away. The V gene is TRBV29-1, the J gene TRBJ1-1; D remains ambiguous. Germline V gene lookup returns CDR1 SQVTM and CDR2 ANQGSEA. V was cut by 4 bases and J by 0 bases, with 6 bases left in between. CDR3 size: 12 residues. CDR3 DNA: TGCAGCGTTGGGGCAGTGAACACTGAAGCTTTCTTT. This encodes CSVGAVNTEAFF.

The chain employs TRBV7-9 and TRBJ2-1; 9 positions match TRBD2. The CDR3 covers 17 residues. J gave up 12 bases and V 4 bases, and 19 bases lay outside the gene matches. CDR1 SEHNR and CDR2 FQNEAQ come from the germline V gene (reference sequence). CDR3 amino acids: CASSSGLGSGSTMGQFF. The DNA of the CDR3 is TGTGCCAGCAGCTCCGGTCTGGGTAGCGGGAGTACCATGGGGCAGTTCTTC.

The chain recombines TRBV20-1 with TRBJ2-7; 12 nucleotides match TRBD2. The length of the CDR3 is 14 residues. The germline V gene has CDR1 DFQATT and CDR2 SNEGSKA (reference sequence). J was trimmed by 6 bases and V by 5 bases; bases with no gene match: 8. The CDR3 sequence: CSAGVLAGGGEQYF. CDR3 bases: TGCAGTGCTGGGGTTCTAGCGGGGGGGGGCGAGCAGTACTTC.

This rearrangement joins TRBV5-1 to TRBJ2-2; no clear D. The CDR3 consists of 16 residues. Per the germline V gene, CDR1 is SGHRS and CDR2 is YFSETQ. Trimming cost V 0 bases and J 0 bases, with 9 bases left between them. CDR3 sequence reads: CASSLGAPANTGELFF. CDR3 in DNA: TGCGCCAGCAGCTTGGGGGCTCCCGCGAACACCGGGGAGCTGTTTTTT.

V usage is TRBV6-5 and J usage is TRBJ1-1; D is unclear. This CDR3 has 14 residues. The ends were cut back, 0 bases at V and 4 bases at J, with 9 bases in the middle. Germline CDR1 MNHEY, CDR2 SVGAGI. The CDR3 DNA reads TGTGCCAGCAGTTACTCCGCAGGAGTCACTGAAGCTTTCTTT. Amino acid sequence: CASSYSAGVTEAFF.

The chain combines TRBV20-1 with TRBJ1-6; TRBD1 matches at 7 bases. The germline gives CDR1 DFQATT, CDR2 SNEGSKA (reference sequence). Trimming at V came to 2 bases and at J to 0 bases, leaving 1 base not matched to a gene. There are 15 residues in the CDR3. CDR3 bases: TGCAGTGCTAGACGACAGGGCTCCTATAATTCACCCCTCCACTTT. Translation: CSARRQGSYNSPLHF.

The chain is built from TRBV6-5 and TRBJ1-1; 10 bases map to TRBD1. The length of the CDR3 is 16 residues. From germline, CDR1 is MNHEY and CDR2 SVGAGI. V gave up 7 bases and J gave up 3 bases; unmatched junction bases: 11. The CDR3 DNA sequence: TGTGCCAGCAAGGTGGCGTCCGGGACAGGGGACACTGAAGCTTTCTTT. This gives the protein CASKVASGTGDTEAFF.

This clonotype was counted between two and nine times. The chain links TRBV27 to TRBJ2-7; 8 bases are a match to TRBD2. Germline V gene data show CDR1 as MNHEY and CDR2 as SMNVEV (reference sequence). Unmatched junction bases numbered 4, after V lost 6 bases and J lost 3 bases. This CDR3 contains 13 residues. The CDR3 DNA is TGTGCCAGCAGCGTCCGGGAGGGCTACGAGCAGTACTTC. Translating it yields CASSVREGYEQYF.

In its sample, this clonotype was seen a few times. The CDR3, as DNA: TGTGCCAGCAGCCCGGGACTCCCCGGGACAGATACGCAGTATTTT. Translated, it gives CASSPGLPGTDTQYF. This chain links TRBV7-9 with TRBJ2-3; D is possibly TRBD2 (6 bases). Deletions cut 5 bases from V and 3 bases from J, with 15 bases between. Germline loops: CDR1 SEHNR, CDR2 FQNEAQ (reference sequence). The CDR3 is 15 amino acids.

In this sample, this clonotype turned up a few times. The chain uses TRBV6-5 and TRBJ1-2, with a weak D call TRBD1 (6 bases). V was cut by 4 bases and J by 3 bases, with 15 bases left in between. This CDR3 is 15 amino acids long. Germline lookup yields CDR1 MNHEY and CDR2 SVGAGI. The CDR3, as DNA: TGTGCCAGCAGTTTTGACGACAGGCGATACTATGGCTACACCTTC. It codes for CASSFDDRRYYGYTF.

The chain carries TRBV29-1 and TRBJ1-1; no reliable D call. The CDR3 consists of 12 residues. Germline V gene lookup returns CDR1 SQVTM and CDR2 ANQGSEA. V was cut by 6 bases and J by 0 bases, with 8 bases left in between. The CDR3 sequence: CSVRPVNTEAFF. The CDR3 DNA follows: TGCAGCGTGAGGCCAGTGAACACTGAAGCTTTCTTT.

The gene calls are TRBV29-1 and TRBJ1-1; no reliable D call. V lost 7 bases to trimming and J lost 0 bases, with 21 bases between them. Germline V CDR1 and CDR2: SQVTM, ANQGSEA. CDR3 length: 16 amino acids. The CDR3 here is CSAHLVGGGVNTEAFF. The CDR3 region has the DNA TGCAGCGCCCACCTGGTGGGAGGCGGTGTGAACACTGAAGCTTTCTTT.

This clonotype was seen ten or more times. The V call is TRBV29-1, the J call TRBJ2-3; D not resolved. CDR1 is SQVTM and CDR2 is ANQGSEA in the germline V gene. This CDR3 comprises 12 residues. Trimming removed 3 bases at V and 0 bases at J, with 4 bases between. CDR3 amino acids: CSVDPSTDTQYF. CDR3 sequence (DNA): TGCAGCGTTGACCCTAGCACAGATACGCAGTATTTT.

Details on this clonotype: Germline is not matched at one junction end, which may reflect a read error. The chain combines TRBV7-8 with TRBJ2-5; D is uncertain. Germline V gives CDR1 SGHVS, CDR2 FQNEAQ. The CDR3 loop spans 12 amino acids. This chain's CDR3 is CASRSLKDFVQF. The CDR3, as DNA: TGTGCCAGCAGGTCTTTGAAAGATTTCGTTCAGTTC.

The V and J genes are TRBV20-1 and TRBJ2-3, with 7 bases matching TRBD1. The CDR3 is 14 residues long. V shed 6 bases and J 4 bases; nucleotides not matched to a gene: 10. In germline, CDR1 is DFQATT, CDR2 SNEGSKA (reference sequence). CDR3 sequence reads: CSALRTGRPDTQYF. The CDR3 DNA reads TGCAGTGCCCTCAGGACAGGACGCCCAGATACGCAGTATTTT.

The chain recombines TRBV6-1 with TRBJ2-1; TRBD2 is a possible D gene (5 bases). The germline V gene has CDR1 MNHNS and CDR2 SASEGT. The CDR3 has 15 residues. Trimming left V 5 bases short and J 3 bases short, with 14 bases between. CDR3 DNA sequence: TGTGCCAGCAGTACGACCCCCGCGGGCTACAATGAGCAGTTCTTC. Translated: CASSTTPAGYNEQFF.

Here the CDR3 reads CSVYPRVSYNEQFF. Written as DNA, the CDR3 is TGCAGCGTTTACCCAAGGGTCTCCTACAATGAGCAGTTCTTC. This chain joins TRBV29-1 and TRBJ2-1; D unclear. CDR1 SQVTM and CDR2 ANQGSEA come from the germline V gene. V lost 5 bases to trimming and J lost 0 bases, with 11 bases between them. CDR3 size: 14 residues.

In this sample, this clonotype turned up a few times. The chain carries TRBV12-3 or TRBV12-4 and TRBJ2-2; D is unclear. V was trimmed by 7 bases and J by 9 bases, leaving 18 bases between them. The CDR3 is 14 amino acids. DNA of the CDR3: TGTGCCAGCATTACCTCAGGTCTTTCCCGGGAGCTGTTTTTT. Translating gives CASITSGLSRELFF.

V gene TRBV29-1 combines with J gene TRBJ2-1, with D hard to call. V was shortened by 6 bases and J by 10 bases, with 13 bases between the two germline ends. Germline CDR1 reads SQVTM; CDR2 reads ANQGSEA. The CDR3 runs to 11 residues. As DNA, the CDR3 is TGCAGCGTCGCCTCGTACGCCGAGCAGTTCTTC. Translation gives CSVASYAEQFF.